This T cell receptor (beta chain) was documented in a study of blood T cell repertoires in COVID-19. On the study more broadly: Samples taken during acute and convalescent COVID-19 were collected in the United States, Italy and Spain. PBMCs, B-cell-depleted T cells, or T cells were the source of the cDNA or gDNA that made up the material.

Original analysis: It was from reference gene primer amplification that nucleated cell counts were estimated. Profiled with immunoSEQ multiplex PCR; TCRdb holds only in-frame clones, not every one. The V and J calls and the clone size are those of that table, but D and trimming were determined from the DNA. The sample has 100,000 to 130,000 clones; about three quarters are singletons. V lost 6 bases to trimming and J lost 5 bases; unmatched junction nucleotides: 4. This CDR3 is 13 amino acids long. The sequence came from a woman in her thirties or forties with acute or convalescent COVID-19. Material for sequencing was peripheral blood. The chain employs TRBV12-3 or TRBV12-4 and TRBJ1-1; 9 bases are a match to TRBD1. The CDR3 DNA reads TGTGCCAGCAGGGGACAGGGTCGGACTGAAGCTTTCTTT. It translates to CASRGQGRTEAFF.